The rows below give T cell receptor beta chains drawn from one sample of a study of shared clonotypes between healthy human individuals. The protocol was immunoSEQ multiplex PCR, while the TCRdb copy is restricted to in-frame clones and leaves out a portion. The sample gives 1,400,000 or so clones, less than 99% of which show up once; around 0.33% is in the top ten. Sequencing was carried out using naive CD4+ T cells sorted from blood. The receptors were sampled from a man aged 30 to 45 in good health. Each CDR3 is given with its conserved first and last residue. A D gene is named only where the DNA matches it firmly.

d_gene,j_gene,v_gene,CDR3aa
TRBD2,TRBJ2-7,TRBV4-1,CASSQTGLVLYEQYF
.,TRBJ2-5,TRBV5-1,CASSPETQQETQYF
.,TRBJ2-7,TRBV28,CASSLPLYYEQYF
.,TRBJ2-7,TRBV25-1,CASSEFSRVSSYEQYF
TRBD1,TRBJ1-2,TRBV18,CASSPAGGADGYTF
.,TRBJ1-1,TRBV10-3,CAISEGGGQAFF
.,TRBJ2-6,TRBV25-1,CASSSGANVLTF
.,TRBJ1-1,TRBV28,CASSREPGVAFF
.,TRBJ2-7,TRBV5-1,CASSLSLGWGQTYEQYF
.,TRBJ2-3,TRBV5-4,CAVLGGKSTDTQYF
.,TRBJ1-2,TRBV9,CASSMRSDFGYTF
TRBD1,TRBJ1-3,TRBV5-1,CASSLTGGENTIYF
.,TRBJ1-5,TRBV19,CASSIYRGNQPQHF
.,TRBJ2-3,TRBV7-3,CASSSAPTDTQYF
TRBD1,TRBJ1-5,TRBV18,CASSPSSITSDRAYNQPQHF
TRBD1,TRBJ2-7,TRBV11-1,CASSLETGAEQYF
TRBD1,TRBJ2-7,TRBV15,CATSRGHRTGILHSYEQYF
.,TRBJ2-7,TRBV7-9,CASSSLGKYEQYF
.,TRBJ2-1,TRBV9,CASSVQGPGYNEQFF
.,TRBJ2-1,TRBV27,CASSLGSPLPYNEQFF
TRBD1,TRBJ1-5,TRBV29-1,CSPQNRGYSNQPQHF
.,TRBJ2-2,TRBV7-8,CASSVAGGELFF
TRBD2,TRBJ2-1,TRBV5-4,CASTGTSGQFF
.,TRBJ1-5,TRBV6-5,CASSYSGDPSNQPQHF
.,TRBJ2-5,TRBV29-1,CSVAIGIQETQYF
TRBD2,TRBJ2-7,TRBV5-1,CASSISGSPHEQYF
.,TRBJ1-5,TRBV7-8,CASSSTANQPQHF
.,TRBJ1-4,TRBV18,CASSDDRDEKLFF
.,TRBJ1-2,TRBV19,CASSIDLAREANYGYTF
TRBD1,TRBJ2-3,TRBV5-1,CASSSDRGLGDTQYF
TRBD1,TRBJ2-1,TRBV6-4,CASSARGSDNEQFF
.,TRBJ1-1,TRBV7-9,CASSLVSFLRGTEAFF
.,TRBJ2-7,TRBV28,CASSFRGTQSEQYF
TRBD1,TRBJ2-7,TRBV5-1,CASSSGPDRDEQYF
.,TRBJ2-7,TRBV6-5,CASTSSDGAAYEQYF
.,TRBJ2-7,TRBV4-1,CASSQDRGSGSYEQYF
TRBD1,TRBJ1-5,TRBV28,CASSLGQGARSNQPQHF
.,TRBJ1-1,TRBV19,CASMAFQTGEAFF
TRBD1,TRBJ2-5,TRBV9,CASSVAGGSQETQYF
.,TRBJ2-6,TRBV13,CASSLVAGVSSGANVLTF
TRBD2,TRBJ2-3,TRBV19,CASGLADFTDTQYF
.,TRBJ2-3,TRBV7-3,CASSASLAPSSTDTQYF
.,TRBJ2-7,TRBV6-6,CASRETVVSYEQYF
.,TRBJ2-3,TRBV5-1,CASSRRRASTDTQYF
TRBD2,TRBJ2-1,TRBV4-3,CASSQESGLAGVEQFF
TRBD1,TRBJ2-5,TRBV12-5,CASGSGTGGQETQYF
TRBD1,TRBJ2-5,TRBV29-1,CSVLQGVQETQYF
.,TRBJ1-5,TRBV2,CASTDRRYQPQHF
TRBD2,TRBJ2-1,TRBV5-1,CASSSGLAGLNEQFF